Listed below are T cell receptor beta chains from one sample, sequenced in a study of somatic mutations in cytotoxic T cells in rheumatoid arthritis. Repertoires were generated with immunoSEQ multiplex PCR, while TCRdb's copy carries only in-frame clones and drops some. The sample has roughly 16,000 clones; 77% are singletons. The source material was CD8+ T cells sorted from blood. All receptors come from an adult with rheumatoid arthritis. Each CDR3 is given with its conserved first and last residue. The order of the fields is V gene, J gene, clone size, D gene, CDR3 protein, CDR3 DNA. The D gene is left open where the match is weak. Clone size is given for some rows only: seen once, a few or many times, or a class if the clone is expanded.

TRBV14	TRBJ2-5	NA	NA	CASRTGAETQYF	TGTGCCAGCAGAACCGGGGCGGAGACCCAGTACTTC
TRBV20-1	TRBJ2-7	NA	NA	CSARGPYEQYF	TGCAGTGCTCGCGGTCCCTACGAGCAGTACTTC
TRBV5-6	TRBJ1-1	NA	NA	CASSYPDMNTEAFF	TGTGCCAGCAGCTATCCAGATATGAACACTGAAGCTTTCTTT
TRBV10-1	TRBJ1-4	NA	NA	CASLLQGRINEKLFF	TGCGCCAGCCTATTACAGGGCCGGATTAATGAAAAACTGTTTTTT
TRBV19	TRBJ2-1	few	NA	CATRVGDEQFF	TGTGCCACCAGGGTCGGCGATGAGCAGTTCTTC
TRBV14	TRBJ2-5	NA	NA	CASSQDLRPLETQYF	TGTGCCAGCAGCCAAGATTTGAGGCCCCTAGAGACCCAGTACTTC
TRBV4-1	TRBJ2-7	few	NA	CASSQGRGEQYF	TGCGCCAGCAGCCAAGGGCGAGGCGAGCAGTACTTC
TRBV9	TRBJ2-3	medium-sized	NA	CASTLAGVPSDTQYF	TGTGCCAGCACCCTAGCAGGGGTCCCTTCAGATACGCAGTATTTT
TRBV13	TRBJ1-4	NA	NA	CASSSHNEKLFF	TGTGCCAGCAGCTCGCATAATGAAAAACTGTTTTTT
TRBV9	TRBJ1-2	NA	NA	CASSVSGTPANYGYTF	TGTGCCAGCAGCGTATCCGGGACACCCGCTAACTATGGCTACACCTTC
TRBV19	TRBJ2-2	NA	TRBD2	CASRGRGTPGGELFF	TGTGCCAGTAGGGGGCGGGGGACCCCCGGCGGGGAGCTGTTTTTT
TRBV11-2	TRBJ2-1	NA	NA	CASSWQAVGSYNEQFF	TGTGCCAGCAGCTGGCAGGCTGTGGGCTCCTACAATGAGCAGTTCTTC
TRBV6-5	TRBJ2-1	NA	TRBD1	CASSSTGTGANEQFF	TGTGCCAGCAGTTCCACCGGGACAGGAGCCAATGAGCAGTTCTTC
TRBV10-3	TRBJ2-2	few	TRBD1	CAISATGTGGAGTGELFF	TGTGCCATCAGTGCAACCGGGACAGGGGGCGCTGGCACCGGGGAGCTGTTTTTT
TRBV5-1	TRBJ2-7	NA	TRBD2	CASSLTPGLVLYEQYF	TGCGCCAGCAGCTTGACACCGGGACTAGTTTTGTACGAGCAGTACTTC
TRBV6-5	TRBJ1-4	once	NA	CASRKTWENEKLFF	TGTGCCAGCAGGAAGACCTGGGAAAATGAAAAACTGTTTTTT
TRBV14	TRBJ2-5	NA	NA	CASSQRTGSETQYF	TGTGCCAGCAGCCAAAGGACGGGTTCGGAGACCCAGTACTTC
TRBV25-1	TRBJ2-2	NA	TRBD1	CASSERDREYWNTGELFF	TGTGCCAGCAGTGAAAGGGACAGGGAGTACTGGAACACCGGGGAGCTGTTTTTT
TRBV2	TRBJ2-4	once	TRBD2	CASFGGIKNIQYF	TGTGCCAGTTTCGGGGGGATCAAAAACATTCAGTACTTC
TRBV5-1	TRBJ2-5	few	TRBD1	CASSLATGGASETQYF	TGCGCCAGCAGCTTGGCGACAGGGGGCGCGTCAGAGACCCAGTACTTC
TRBV6-4	TRBJ2-3	NA	TRBD2	CASSASGGTDTQYF	TGTGCCAGCAGTGCAAGCGGGGGCACAGATACGCAGTATTTT
TRBV28	TRBJ2-7	NA	NA	CASSFMTFAYEQYF	TGTGCCAGCAGTTTCATGACCTTTGCTTACGAGCAGTACTTC
TRBV9	TRBJ2-1	NA	TRBD2	CASSGGSGGDNEQFF	TGTGCCAGCAGCGGAGGTAGCGGGGGGGACAATGAGCAGTTCTTC
TRBV19	TRBJ1-4	NA	TRBD1	CASSEQTGATNEKLFF	TGTGCCAGTAGTGAACAGACAGGGGCAACTAATGAAAAACTGTTTTTT
TRBV28	TRBJ1-5	NA	NA	CASSFLQARANQPQHF	TGTGCCAGCAGCTTCCTTCAGGCCAGGGCTAATCAGCCCCAGCATTTT
TRBV6-5	TRBJ2-7	NA	NA	CASSYSSQQGPYEQYF	TGTGCCAGCAGTTACTCGTCACAGCAAGGCCCCTACGAGCAGTACTTC
TRBV27	TRBJ1-5	NA	NA	CASSLGTNQPQHF	TGTGCCAGCAGTTTAGGTACCAATCAGCCCCAGCATTTT
TRBV27	TRBJ1-5	NA	NA	CASSFVNQPQHF	TGTGCCAGCAGTTTTGTCAATCAGCCCCAGCATTTT
TRBV7-8	TRBJ2-5	NA	NA	CASSLMGGETQYF	TGTGCCAGCAGCTTGATGGGAGGAGAGACCCAGTACTTC
TRBV29-1	TRBJ1-1	few	NA	CSVIQGGDTEAFF	TGCAGCGTAATACAGGGAGGGGACACTGAAGCTTTCTTT
TRBV7-9	TRBJ1-3	NA	TRBD1	CASSLDRQGLTGNTIYF	TGTGCCAGCAGCTTAGACAGACAGGGACTAACGGGAAACACCATATATTTT
TRBV5-6	TRBJ1-6	NA	NA	CASSLDPDSLNSPLHF	TGTGCCAGCAGCTTGGATCCAGACAGCTTGAATTCACCCCTCCACTTT
TRBV16	TRBJ1-6	NA	TRBD1	CASSQGTGGSSPLHF	TGTGCCAGCAGCCAGGGGACAGGGGGCTCTTCACCCCTCCACTTT
TRBV5-6	TRBJ2-3	NA	TRBD1	CASSQQGTTDTQYF	TGTGCCAGCAGCCAACAGGGGACCACAGATACGCAGTATTTT
TRBV27	TRBJ1-1	NA	NA	CASSSHDMNTEAFF	TGTGCCAGCAGTTCACATGACATGAACACTGAAGCTTTCTTT
TRBV7-2	TRBJ2-2	NA	NA	CASSLDGVHTGELFF	TGTGCCAGCAGCTTAGACGGGGTGCACACCGGGGAGCTGTTTTTT
TRBV25-1	TRBJ2-3	NA	NA	CASSLALSTDTQYF	TGTGCCAGCAGTTTGGCCCTGTCCACAGATACGCAGTATTTT
TRBV13	TRBJ2-7	NA	TRBD1	CASSLSWTGNEQYF	TGTGCCAGCAGCTTAAGTTGGACAGGGAACGAGCAGTACTTC
TRBV7-9	TRBJ2-5	NA	NA	CASSLIGETQYF	TGTGCCAGCAGCCTAATAGGGGAGACCCAGTACTTC
TRBV11-2	TRBJ2-5	NA	NA	CASSFQTGIQETQYF	TGTGCCAGCAGCTTCCAGACAGGTATTCAAGAGACCCAGTACTTC
TRBV7-9	TRBJ1-1	NA	NA	CASGGGTEAFF	TGTGCCAGCGGAGGGGGCACTGAAGCTTTCTTT
TRBV28	TRBJ1-2	NA	NA	CASSVRMIDGYTF	TGTGCCAGCAGTGTCAGAATGATCGATGGCTACACCTTC
TRBV7-9	TRBJ2-2	NA	NA	CASTPPAPNTGELFF	TGTGCCAGCACCCCCCCCGCCCCGAACACCGGGGAGCTGTTTTTT
TRBV5-5	TRBJ2-1	NA	TRBD2	CASLGAGGYNEQFF	TGTGCCAGCCTCGGGGCGGGGGGGTACAATGAGCAGTTCTTC
TRBV4-2	TRBJ1-6	few	NA	CASSQAGPGSPLHF	TGTGCCAGCAGCCAGGCAGGGCCCGGTTCACCCCTCCACTTT
TRBV10-3	TRBJ2-6	NA	TRBD2	CATLVGEGSGANVLTF	TGTGCCACCCTCGTGGGGGAGGGTTCTGGGGCCAACGTCCTGACTTTC
TRBV6-4	TRBJ2-1	NA	TRBD1	CASSEGDRVSNEQFF	TGTGCCAGCAGTGAGGGGGACAGGGTTTCAAATGAGCAGTTCTTC
TRBV29-1	TRBJ1-3	NA	NA	CSVASGNTIYF	TGCAGCGTGGCGTCTGGAAACACCATATATTTT
TRBV4-1	TRBJ2-2	NA	NA	CASSGPGELFF	TGCGCCAGCAGTGGACCCGGGGAGCTGTTTTTT